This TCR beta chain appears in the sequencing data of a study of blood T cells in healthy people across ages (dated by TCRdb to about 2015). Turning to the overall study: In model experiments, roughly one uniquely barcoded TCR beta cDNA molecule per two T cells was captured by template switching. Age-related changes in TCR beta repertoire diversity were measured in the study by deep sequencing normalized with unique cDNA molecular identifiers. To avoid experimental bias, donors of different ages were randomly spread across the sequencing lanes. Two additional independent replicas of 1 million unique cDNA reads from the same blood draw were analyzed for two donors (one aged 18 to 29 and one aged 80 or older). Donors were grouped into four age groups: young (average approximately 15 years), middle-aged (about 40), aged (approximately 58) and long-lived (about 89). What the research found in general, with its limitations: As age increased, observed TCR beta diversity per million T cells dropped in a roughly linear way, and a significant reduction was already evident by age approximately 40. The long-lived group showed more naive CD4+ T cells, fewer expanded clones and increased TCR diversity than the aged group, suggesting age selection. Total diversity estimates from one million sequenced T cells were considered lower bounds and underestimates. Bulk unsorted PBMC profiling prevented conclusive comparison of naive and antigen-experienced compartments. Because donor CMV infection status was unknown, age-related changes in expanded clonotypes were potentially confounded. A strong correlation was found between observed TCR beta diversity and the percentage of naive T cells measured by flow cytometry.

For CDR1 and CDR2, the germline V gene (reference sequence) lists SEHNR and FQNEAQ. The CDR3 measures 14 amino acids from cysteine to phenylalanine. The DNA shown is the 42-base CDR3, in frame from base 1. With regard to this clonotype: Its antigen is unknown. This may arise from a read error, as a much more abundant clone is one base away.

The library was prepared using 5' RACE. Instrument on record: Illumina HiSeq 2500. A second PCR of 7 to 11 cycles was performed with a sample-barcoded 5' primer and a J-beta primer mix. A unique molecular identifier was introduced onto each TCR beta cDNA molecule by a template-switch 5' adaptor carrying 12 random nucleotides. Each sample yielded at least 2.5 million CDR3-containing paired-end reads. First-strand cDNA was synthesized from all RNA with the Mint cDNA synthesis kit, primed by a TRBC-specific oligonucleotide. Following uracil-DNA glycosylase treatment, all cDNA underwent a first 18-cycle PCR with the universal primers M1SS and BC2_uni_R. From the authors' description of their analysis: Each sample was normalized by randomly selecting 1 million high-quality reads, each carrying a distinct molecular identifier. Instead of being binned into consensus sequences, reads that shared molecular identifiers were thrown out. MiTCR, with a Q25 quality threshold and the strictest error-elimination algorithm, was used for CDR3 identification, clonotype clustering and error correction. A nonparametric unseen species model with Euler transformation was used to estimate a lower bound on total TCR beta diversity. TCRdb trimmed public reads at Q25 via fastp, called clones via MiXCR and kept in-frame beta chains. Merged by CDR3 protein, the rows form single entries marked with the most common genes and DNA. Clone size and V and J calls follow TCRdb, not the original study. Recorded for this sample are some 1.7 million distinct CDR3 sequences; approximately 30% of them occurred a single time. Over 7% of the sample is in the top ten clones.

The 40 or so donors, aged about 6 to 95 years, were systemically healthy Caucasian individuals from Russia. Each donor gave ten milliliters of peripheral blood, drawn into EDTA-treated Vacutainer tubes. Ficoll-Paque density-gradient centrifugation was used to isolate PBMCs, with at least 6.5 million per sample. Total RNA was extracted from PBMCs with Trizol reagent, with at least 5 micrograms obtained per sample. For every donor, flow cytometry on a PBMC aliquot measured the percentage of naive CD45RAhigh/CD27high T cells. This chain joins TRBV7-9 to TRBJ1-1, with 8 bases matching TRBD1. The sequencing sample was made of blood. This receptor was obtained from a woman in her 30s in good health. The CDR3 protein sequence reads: CAGSPGQAHTEAFF. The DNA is TGTGCCGGCAGCCCGGGACAGGCTCACACTGAAGCTTTCTTT.